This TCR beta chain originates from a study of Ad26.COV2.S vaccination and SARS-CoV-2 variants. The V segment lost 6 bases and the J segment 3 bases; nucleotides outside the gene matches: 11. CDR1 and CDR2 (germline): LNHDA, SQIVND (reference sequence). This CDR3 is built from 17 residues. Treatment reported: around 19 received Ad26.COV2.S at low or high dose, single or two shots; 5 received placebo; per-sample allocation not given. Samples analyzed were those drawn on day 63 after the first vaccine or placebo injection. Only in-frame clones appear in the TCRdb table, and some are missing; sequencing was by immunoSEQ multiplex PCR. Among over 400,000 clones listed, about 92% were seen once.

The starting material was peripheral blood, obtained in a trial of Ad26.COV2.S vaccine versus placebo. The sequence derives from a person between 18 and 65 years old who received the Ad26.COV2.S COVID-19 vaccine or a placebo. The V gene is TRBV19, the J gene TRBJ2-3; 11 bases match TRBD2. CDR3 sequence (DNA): TGTGCCAGTAGACCCGGGATAGCGGGAGGGCCAACAGATACGCAGTATTTT. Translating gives CASRPGIAGGPTDTQYF.